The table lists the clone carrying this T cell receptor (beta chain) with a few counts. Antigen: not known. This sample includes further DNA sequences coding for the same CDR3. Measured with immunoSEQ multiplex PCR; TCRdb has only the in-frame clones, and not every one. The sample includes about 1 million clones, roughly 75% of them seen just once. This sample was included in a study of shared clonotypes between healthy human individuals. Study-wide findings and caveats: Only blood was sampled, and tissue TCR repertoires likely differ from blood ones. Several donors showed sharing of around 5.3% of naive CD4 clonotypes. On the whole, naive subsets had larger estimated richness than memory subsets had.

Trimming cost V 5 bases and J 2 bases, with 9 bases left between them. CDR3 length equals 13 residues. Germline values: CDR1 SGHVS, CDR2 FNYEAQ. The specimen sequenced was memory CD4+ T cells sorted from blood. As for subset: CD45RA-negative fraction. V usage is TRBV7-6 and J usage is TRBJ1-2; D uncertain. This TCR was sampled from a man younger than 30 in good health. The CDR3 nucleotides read TGTGCCAGCAGCCCGACTGGGAACTATGGCTACACCTTC. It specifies CASSPTGNYGYTF.